This T cell receptor (beta chain) was identified during a study of prognosis after radiotherapy for stage I lung cancer. Study-wide context: The period between 2018 and January 2019 saw the enrollment of stage I non-small cell lung cancer patients. Histologically, the tumors comprised squamous cell carcinoma in several patients and adenocarcinoma in around 12. Study conclusions and caveats: Reports indicated that TRBV and TRBJ gene usage differed between patients with and without metastases, including differences in about nine V and two J genes after SBRT.

This clonotype is medium-sized. The antigen remains undetermined. This CDR3 has 13 amino acids. Unmatched junction bases numbered 6, after V lost 2 bases and J lost 7 bases. Germline assignment: CDR1 SGHRS and CDR2 YFSETQ. Two-round multiplex PCR amplified TCR beta CDR3 from genomic DNA. Round-one PCR had primers specific to each TRBV and TRBJ gene. In TCRdb, the multiplex PCR reads were re-called with MiXCR into one record per CDR3 protein. The data show roughly 13,000 distinct CDR3 sequences, 30% to 40% seen once. The chain joins TRBV5-1 to TRBJ2-7; TRBD2 matches 7 bases. The sequencing here drew on PBMCs, taken before or after stereotactic body radiation therapy (not recorded which). The origin of this receptor is a donor aged 50 or older with non-small cell lung cancer. The CDR3 DNA reads as TGCGCCAGCAGCTTTGGGCGGGAGAGGGAGCAGTACTTC. It specifies CASSFGREREQYF.